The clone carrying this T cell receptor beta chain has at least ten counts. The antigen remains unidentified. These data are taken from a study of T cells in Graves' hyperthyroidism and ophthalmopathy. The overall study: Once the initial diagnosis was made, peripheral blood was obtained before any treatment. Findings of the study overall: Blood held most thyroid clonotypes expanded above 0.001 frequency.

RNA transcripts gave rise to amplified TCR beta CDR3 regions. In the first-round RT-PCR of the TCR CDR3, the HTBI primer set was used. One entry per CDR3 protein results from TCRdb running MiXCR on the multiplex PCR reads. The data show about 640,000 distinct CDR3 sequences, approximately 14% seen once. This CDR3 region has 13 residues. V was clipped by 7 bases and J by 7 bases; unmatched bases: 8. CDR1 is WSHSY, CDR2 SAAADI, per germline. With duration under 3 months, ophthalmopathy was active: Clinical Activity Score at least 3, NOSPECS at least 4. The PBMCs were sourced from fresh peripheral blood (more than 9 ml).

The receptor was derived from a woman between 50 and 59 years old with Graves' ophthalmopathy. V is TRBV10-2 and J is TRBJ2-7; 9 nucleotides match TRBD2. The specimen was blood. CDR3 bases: TGCGCCAGCATGGCTAGCGGGATGTTTGAGCAGTACTTC. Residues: CASMASGMFEQYF.